The rows below give T cell receptor beta chains drawn from one sample of a study of T cells after yellow fever vaccination. MiXCR was run by TCRdb on the 5' RACE reads, yielding one entry per CDR3 protein. The data contain about 210,000 distinct CDR3 sequences, roughly 3.3% of them singletons. The sequences come from CD4+ T cells sorted from PBMCs, collected 10 days after the yellow fever booster vaccination. Receptors were obtained from a man younger than 35 who received the YFV17D yellow fever vaccine. Both conserved end residues are part of each CDR3. The D gene is left open where the match is weak. Clone size, where shown, is once, few, many, or a class for clones that have expanded.

v_gene,j_gene,abundance,d_gene,CDR3nt,CDR3aa
TRBV6-5,TRBJ2-5,many,TRBD2,TGTGCCAGCAGAAACGGGCTAGCGGGGCAAGAGACCCAGTACTTC,CASRNGLAGQETQYF
TRBV5-1,TRBJ2-1,.,TRBD1,TGCGCCAGCAGCCCTCGACAGGGGAGGATCTACAATGAGCAGTTCTTC,CASSPRQGRIYNEQFF
TRBV7-2,TRBJ2-6,few,.,TGTGCCAGCAGCTTAGTAGACTCTGGGGCCAACGTCCTGACTTTC,CASSLVDSGANVLTF
TRBV3-1,TRBJ1-1,.,.,TGTGCCAGCAGCCTAACGGGACAAGAAGCTTTCTTT,CASSLTGQEAFF
TRBV24-1,TRBJ2-1,many,.,TGTGCCACCAGTGATCCCAGACAAAGGGCCGATGAGCAGTTCTTC,CATSDPRQRADEQFF
TRBV12-3/TRBV12-4,TRBJ1-1,many,TRBD1,TGTGCCAGCAGTTTTTATCTCCGACAGGGAGGGATGGGGCCTTTCTTT,CASSFYLRQGGMGPFF
TRBV4-2,TRBJ2-3,few,TRBD2,TGTGCCAGCAGCCAAGATCCGGCTAGCGGGGGGGCACGGACGCAGTATTTT,CASSQDPASGGARTQYF
TRBV7-2,TRBJ1-1,many,.,TGTGCCAGCAGCTTAGAAATCTCTACTGAAGCTTTCTTT,CASSLEISTEAFF
TRBV18,TRBJ2-2,.,TRBD1,TGTGCCAGCTCACAACGACAGGGTGCGGGCGCCGGGGAGCTGTTTTTT,CASSQRQGAGAGELFF
TRBV20-1,TRBJ2-5,many,TRBD2,TGCAGTGCTCGCGGGACTAGCGGGAGCCAAGAGACCCAGTACTTC,CSARGTSGSQETQYF
TRBV12-3/TRBV12-4,TRBJ2-5,few,.,TGTGCCAGCAGTTCAGGAGGCCGCCAAGAGACCCAGTACTTC,CASSSGGRQETQYF
TRBV4-2,TRBJ1-1,many,TRBD1,TGTGCCAGCAGCTCGCGGGGACAGGGCAACACTGAAGCTTTCTTT,CASSSRGQGNTEAFF
TRBV5-5,TRBJ2-1,.,.,TGTGCCAGCAGCCCGCAGCCGGCTAGGGTAAATGAGCAGTTCTTC,CASSPQPARVNEQFF
TRBV3-1,TRBJ1-5,many,TRBD1,TGTGCCAGCAGCCACGACAGGGACCAGCCCCAGCATTTT,CASSHDRDQPQHF
TRBV9,TRBJ1-2,.,.,TGTGCCAGCAGCGCCTTAGGACGGATCAACTATGGCTACACCTTC,CASSALGRINYGYTF
TRBV7-8,TRBJ2-1,.,TRBD1,TGTGCCAGCAGCGTCTACGCCGGACAGGGGCACAATGAGCAGTTCTTC,CASSVYAGQGHNEQFF
TRBV19,TRBJ2-5,.,TRBD2,TGTGCCAGTAGCATAACTAGCGGGGTTCTTCAAGAGACCCAGTACTTC,CASSITSGVLQETQYF
TRBV20-1,TRBJ2-1,.,TRBD2,TGCAGTGCTAATAAGGCTAGCGGGGGGAGCTCCTACAATGAGCAGTTCTTC,CSANKASGGSSYNEQFF
TRBV19,TRBJ2-7,.,.,TGTGCCAGTAGTTATGACAGTGCCTACGAGCAGTACTTC,CASSYDSAYEQYF
TRBV9,TRBJ1-1,few,.,TGTGCCAGCAGCGTCGAGGGGAGGGAAACTGAAGCTTTCTTT,CASSVEGRETEAFF
TRBV5-1,TRBJ2-7,.,TRBD2,TGCGCCAGCAGCCAAGAGCGGGGGGGCCCCGAGCAGTACTTC,CASSQERGGPEQYF
TRBV19,TRBJ1-5,.,TRBD1,TGTGCCGGCTCGGACAGGGCGAATCAGCCCCAGCATTTT,CAGSDRANQPQHF
TRBV20-1,TRBJ2-5,.,.,TGCAGTGCTAGACACTTTCAAGAGACCCAGTACTTC,CSARHFQETQYF
TRBV11-2,TRBJ2-5,many,.,TGTGCCAGCAGCTTAATTCCGTCCCCCGAGACCCAGTACTTC,CASSLIPSPETQYF
TRBV27,TRBJ2-1,many,.,TGTGCCAGCAAATCGCAGAGTTGGGACAATGAGCAGTTCTTC,CASKSQSWDNEQFF
TRBV5-1,TRBJ1-1,many,.,TGCGCCAGCAGCTTGGTTGTGGGGGCGAACACTGAAGCTTTCTTT,CASSLVVGANTEAFF
TRBV4-3,TRBJ1-5,many,.,TGCGCCAGCAGCCAAGAGGCAGGGCGCGGCCAGCCCCAGCATTTT,CASSQEAGRGQPQHF
TRBV3-1,TRBJ1-5,many,.,TGTGCCAGCAGCCAAGATCGGGGAGGGGACCAGCCCCAGCATTTT,CASSQDRGGDQPQHF
TRBV24-1,TRBJ2-3,few,TRBD1,TGTGCCACCAGTGATTCACCGGGACAGGGCACAGATACGCAGTATTTT,CATSDSPGQGTDTQYF
TRBV15,TRBJ2-3,few,.,TGTGCCACCAGCAGAGTCGGGGAAGGCACAGATACGCAGTATTTT,CATSRVGEGTDTQYF
TRBV20-1,TRBJ2-3,.,TRBD2,TGCAGTGCCTGGGGGCTAGCGGGGCCGACAGATACGCAGTATTTT,CSAWGLAGPTDTQYF
TRBV5-1,TRBJ2-7,.,.,TGCGCCAGCACCAGGACTCCGGACTACGAGCAGTACTTC,CASTRTPDYEQYF
TRBV20-1,TRBJ2-1,many,TRBD2,TGCAGTGCTAGAGCCGCGGGGGGGTACAATGAGCAGTTCTTC,CSARAAGGYNEQFF
TRBV18,TRBJ1-5,.,.,TGTGCCAGCTCACCTGGGCAGGCCTACAATCAGCCCCAGCATTTT,CASSPGQAYNQPQHF
TRBV11-2,TRBJ1-2,many,.,TGTGCCAGCAGCCCCTTGGTGAGCGGGCGCGGTTATGGCTACACCTTC,CASSPLVSGRGYGYTF
TRBV28,TRBJ2-3,few,TRBD2,TGTGCCGGAAGCGGGGAGGGCACAGATACGCAGTATTTT,CAGSGEGTDTQYF
TRBV7-2,TRBJ2-1,many,.,TGTGCCAGCAGCCGCACCCGGGAAAACAATGAGCAGTTCTTC,CASSRTRENNEQFF
TRBV7-2,TRBJ2-1,many,TRBD1,TGTGCCAGCTCCCTGGACAGGTGGGTCAATGAGCAGTTCTTC,CASSLDRWVNEQFF
TRBV12-3/TRBV12-4,TRBJ2-7,many,TRBD2,TGTGCCAGCGGACGTAGCGGGGGAGGCTCCTACGAGCAGTACTTC,CASGRSGGGSYEQYF
TRBV5-1,TRBJ2-1,many,.,TGCGCCAGCAGCTTGGGGGATTACAATGAGCAGTTCTTC,CASSLGDYNEQFF
TRBV9,TRBJ2-1,.,TRBD2,TGTGCCAGCAGCGTAGGAAGCGGGGGGGCCAATGAGCAGTTCTTC,CASSVGSGGANEQFF
TRBV7-2,TRBJ2-7,many,.,TGTGCCAGCAGCGACCGCAAAACCGGGTTGGACGAGCAGTACTTC,CASSDRKTGLDEQYF
TRBV20-1,TRBJ2-2,few,TRBD2,TGCAGTGCTAAGCGGGGGGACCCCGGGGAGCTGTTTTTT,CSAKRGDPGELFF
TRBV9,TRBJ2-5,many,.,TGTGCCAGCAGCGCAGGGCGAGTAGAGACCCAGTACTTC,CASSAGRVETQYF
TRBV7-8,TRBJ1-2,many,TRBD1,TGTGCCAGCAGCTTAGAAGTGACAGGGGATGGCTACACCTTC,CASSLEVTGDGYTF
TRBV7-9,TRBJ1-4,few,.,TGTGCCAGCGGGGCCTCGACTAATGAAAAACTGTTTTTT,CASGASTNEKLFF
TRBV29-1,TRBJ2-7,.,.,TGCAGCGTTGCCGGGACGTGGGGCGTGCAGTACTTC,CSVAGTWGVQYF
TRBV5-1,TRBJ2-6,.,.,TGCGCCAGCAGCCCCTGGGGGGGCGGTGGGGCCTACGTCCTGACTTTC,CASSPWGGGGAYVLTF
TRBV5-1,TRBJ2-5,few,TRBD1,TGCGCCAGCAGCCCCGGGACAGGGCGATGGGAGACCCAGTACTTC,CASSPGTGRWETQYF
TRBV3-1,TRBJ1-6,many,.,TGTGCCAGCAGCCAAGATAATTCACCCCTCCACTTT,CASSQDNSPLHF
TRBV3-1,TRBJ1-2,.,TRBD1,TGTGCCAGCAGCCAAGAACGGACAGGGCATGGCTACACCTTC,CASSQERTGHGYTF
TRBV7-9,TRBJ2-5,many,TRBD1,TGTGCCAGCAGCTTAGTGGGACAGAGCGCAGGGACGGCCCAGTACTTC,CASSLVGQSAGTAQYF
TRBV7-2,TRBJ2-3,few,TRBD2,TGTGCCAGCAGCCCAATAGCGGGGGGGAGCACAGATACGCAGTATTTT,CASSPIAGGSTDTQYF
TRBV3-1,TRBJ2-3,.,TRBD2,TGTGCCAGCAGCCCCCCCCGTAGCGGGACCCCGAGCACAGATACGCAGTATTTT,CASSPPRSGTPSTDTQYF